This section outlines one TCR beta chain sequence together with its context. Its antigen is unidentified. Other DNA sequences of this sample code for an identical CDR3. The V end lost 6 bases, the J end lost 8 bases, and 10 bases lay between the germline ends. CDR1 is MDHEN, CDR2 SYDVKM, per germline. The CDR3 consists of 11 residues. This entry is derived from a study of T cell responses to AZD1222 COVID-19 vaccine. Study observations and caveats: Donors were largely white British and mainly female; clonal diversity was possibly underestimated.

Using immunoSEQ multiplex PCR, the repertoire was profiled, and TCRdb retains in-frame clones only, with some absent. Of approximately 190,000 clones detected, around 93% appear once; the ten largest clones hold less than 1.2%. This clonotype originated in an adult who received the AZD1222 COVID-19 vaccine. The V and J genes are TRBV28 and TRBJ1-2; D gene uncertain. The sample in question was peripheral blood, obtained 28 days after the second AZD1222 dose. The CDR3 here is CASSPSYGYTF. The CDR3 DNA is TGTGCCAGCAGCCCGTCCTACGGCTACACCTTC.